This T cell receptor (beta chain) originates from a study of cytomegalovirus exposure and HLA in healthy donors. About the research overall: Early on, a data release was issued that held about 85 million unique TCRs from HLA-typed donors.

V lost 0 bases to trimming and J lost 1 base; unmatched junction nucleotides: 6. CDR1 MGHDK and CDR2 SYGVNS come from the germline V gene. This CDR3 is built from 17 residues. PCR used 60 Vbeta primers and 13 Jbeta primers. Data came from immunoSEQ multiplex PCR; TCRdb stores just in-frame clones and leaves some out. Here the sample spans 90,000 to 110,000 clones, around 73% being singletons. As to this clone: Its matching antigen is unknown.

General study results and limits: For cytomegalovirus status, the classifier reportedly gave diagnoses with high specificity and sensitivity. Rarity held for most TCR sequences, but there were some public TCRs that occurred in many donors. Another analysis was done later, and it associated around 16,000 TCR beta sequences with HLA alleles at 0.05 false discovery rate.

Sequenced sample: PBMCs. This clonotype originated in a middle-aged man in good health and CMV-seronegative. The chain employs TRBV25-1 and TRBJ1-1; 9 bases agree with TRBD1. As DNA, the CDR3 is TGTGCCAGCAGTGAATATGGGACAGGGCGCAGGAACACTGAAGCTTTCTTT. It encodes CASSEYGTGRRNTEAFF. Full variable domain (outside the CDR3, taken from reference TRBV25-1 and TRBJ1-1): EADIYQTPRYLVIGTGKKITLECSQTMGHDKMYWYQQDPGMELHLIHYSYGVNSTEKGDLSSESTVSRIRTEHFPLTLESARPSHTSQYLCASSEYGTGRRNTEAFFGQGTRLTVV.